This paragraph covers one TCR beta chain sequence. Its antigen remains unidentified. Trimming took off 4 bases at V and 4 bases at J, with 17 bases between the two ends. This CDR3 spans 15 amino acids. Looked up from germline, CDR1 is SGDLS and CDR2 is YYNGEE. This record comes from a study of T-cell reconstitution after alpha-beta-depleted transplantation in children. Findings and limits, study-wide: By about two months after transplant, alpha-beta T cells reportedly arose from several hundred graft clones that had expanded. Surviving recipient T cells and thymic progenitors underlay high day-60 TCRbeta diversity in some patients. The main origin of T-cell counts and diversity one year after transplant was newly produced T cells.

It was with unique molecular identifiers that the TCRbeta library was prepared. TCRdb re-analysed the PCR reads in MiXCR, keeping a single row per CDR3 protein. The top ten clones hold approximately 5% of a sample with approximately 800,000 distinct CDR3 sequences, roughly 15% of them seen once. The specimen comprised PBMCs, mostly from graft donor cells, sampled 360 days after TCRalphabeta/CD19-depleted stem cell transplant. This TCR was sampled from a male patient younger than 18 who had a stem cell transplant for acute lymphoblastic leukemia, so the T cells may come from the graft donor. This sequence joins TRBV9 and TRBJ1-1, with a possible D match to TRBD1 (6 bases). The CDR3: CASSSQGLSGTEAFF. CDR3 DNA: TGTGCCAGCAGCTCCCAGGGGCTCTCGGGCACTGAAGCTTTCTTT.